Listed below are T cell receptor beta chains from one sample, sequenced in a study of blood T cell repertoires in COVID-19. Profiling relied on immunoSEQ multiplex PCR, and the TCRdb table lists in-frame clones only, not all of them. The data hold 250,000 to 350,000 clones, with more than 75% observed a single time. The sequenced sample was peripheral blood. The receptors were sampled from a woman aged 50 to 60 with acute or convalescent COVID-19. Each CDR3 is given with its conserved first and last residue. D genes are given only for firm matches. Not every row has a clone size; where given, it reads once, few, many or a size class.

v_gene	abundance	d_gene	j_gene	CDR3aa	CDR3nt
TRBV7-2	-	TRBD1	TRBJ1-4	CASREDRDEKLFF	TGTGCCAGCAGAGAGGACAGGGATGAAAAACTGTTTTTT
TRBV18	few	TRBD1	TRBJ1-2	CASSPNTGQGSGYTF	TGTGCCAGCTCACCAAACACGGGACAGGGAAGCGGCTACACCTTC
TRBV5-6	-	TRBD1	TRBJ2-3	CASSRTGDTDTQYF	TGTGCCAGCAGTCGGACAGGGGACACAGATACGCAGTATTTT
TRBV30	-	-	TRBJ1-6	CAWSVQSLYNSPLHF	TGTGCCTGGAGTGTACAATCGCTCTATAATTCACCCCTCCACTTT
TRBV11-2	-	-	TRBJ1-2	CASSLSPAGGGDGYTF	TGTGCCAGCAGCTTATCGCCTGCCGGGGGAGGTGATGGCTACACCTTC
TRBV28	-	TRBD1	TRBJ1-1	CASSAQGANTEAFF	TGTGCCAGCAGTGCACAGGGGGCGAACACTGAAGCTTTCTTT
TRBV5-4	-	-	TRBJ2-1	CASSLSGPYNEQFF	TGTGCCAGCAGCTTGAGCGGGCCCTACAATGAGCAGTTCTTC
TRBV6-6	-	-	TRBJ1-4	CASRGRSNEKLFF	TGTGCCAGCAGGGGCAGGTCTAATGAAAAACTGTTTTTT
TRBV7-2	-	-	TRBJ2-7	CASSSYERTYEQYF	TGTGCCAGCAGCTCGTACGAGAGGACCTACGAGCAGTACTTC
TRBV6-6	-	-	TRBJ1-5	CASSYRGGSNNQPQHF	TGTGCCAGCAGTTATCGGGGTGGGTCCAACAATCAGCCCCAGCATTTT
TRBV6-2/TRBV6-3	-	TRBD2	TRBJ2-7	CASSYTSGSATNSYEQYF	TGTGCCAGCAGTTATACTAGCGGGAGCGCTACCAACTCCTACGAGCAGTACTTC
TRBV2	-	-	TRBJ1-2	CASSERGASYGYTF	TGTGCCAGCAGTGAGCGGGGGGCGAGCTATGGCTACACCTTC
TRBV7-9	once	-	TRBJ2-1	CASSNRQASSYNEQFF	TGTGCCAGCAGCAATCGACAGGCTAGCTCCTACAATGAGCAGTTCTTC
TRBV11-2	-	-	TRBJ2-7	CASSYADGSYEQYF	TGTGCCAGCAGCTACGCCGACGGGTCCTACGAGCAGTACTTC
TRBV15	-	TRBD2	TRBJ2-1	CATSRRTSGNNEQFF	TGTGCCACCAGCAGAAGGACTAGCGGCAACAATGAGCAGTTCTTC
TRBV27	-	-	TRBJ2-5	CASSSQGSETQYF	TGTGCCAGCAGTTCTCAGGGTAGTGAGACCCAGTACTTC
TRBV27	-	TRBD1	TRBJ1-6	CASSEGQGISPLHF	TGTGCCAGCAGTGAGGGACAGGGGATCTCACCCCTCCACTTT
TRBV28	-	TRBD1	TRBJ1-2	CASSSIRTGGAYGYTF	TGTGCCAGCAGCTCAATAAGGACAGGGGGCGCCTATGGCTACACCTTC
TRBV6-6	once	-	TRBJ1-5	CASKGGQPQHF	TGTGCCAGCAAAGGAGGCCAGCCCCAGCATTTT
TRBV6-5	-	-	TRBJ2-1	CASKNRAGRDEQFF	TGTGCCAGCAAGAACAGGGCCGGCAGGGATGAGCAGTTCTTC
TRBV7-8	-	-	TRBJ2-7	CASRRNRGLAYEQYF	TGTGCCAGCAGAAGAAACAGGGGACTGGCCTACGAGCAGTACTTC
TRBV7-2	-	TRBD1	TRBJ1-5	CASSPDRGDQPQHF	TGTGCCAGCAGCCCAGACAGGGGCGATCAGCCCCAGCATTTT